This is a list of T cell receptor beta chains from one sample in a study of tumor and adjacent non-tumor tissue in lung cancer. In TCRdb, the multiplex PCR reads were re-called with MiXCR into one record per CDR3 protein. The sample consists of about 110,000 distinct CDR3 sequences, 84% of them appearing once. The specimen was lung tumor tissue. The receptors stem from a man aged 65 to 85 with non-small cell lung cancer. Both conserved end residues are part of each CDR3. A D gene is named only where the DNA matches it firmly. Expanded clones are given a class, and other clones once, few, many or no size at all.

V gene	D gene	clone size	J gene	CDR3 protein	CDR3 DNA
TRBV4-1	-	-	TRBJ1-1	CAISQGGEAFF	TGTGCCATCAGCCAAGGTGGGGAAGCTTTCTTT
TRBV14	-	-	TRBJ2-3	CASSRSGTSQYF	TGTGCCAGTAGCCGATCCGGGACCTCGCAATATTTT
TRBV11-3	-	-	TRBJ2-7	CASSLTGHFSYELYF	TGTGCCAGCAGCTTAACGGGGCATTTTTCCTACGAGCTGTACTTC
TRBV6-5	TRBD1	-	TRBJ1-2	CASKAMDRGRNYGYTF	TGTGCCAGTAAAGCCATGGACAGGGGGCGTAACTATGGTTACACCTTC
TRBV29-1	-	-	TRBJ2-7	CSLVRTGLRDELYF	TGCAGCCTTGTCCGGACTGGTCTGAGGGACGAGCTGTACTTC
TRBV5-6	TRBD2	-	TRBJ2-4	CASSASGTWVVGSIQYF	TGTGCCAGCAGCGCTAGCGGGACATGGGTCGTTGGAAGCATTCAGTACTTC
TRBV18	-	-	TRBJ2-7	CASSPTLGGEQYF	TGTGCCAGTTCACCAACGCTGGGCGGCGAGCAGTACTTC
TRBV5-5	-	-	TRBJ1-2	CASCLDDISYTF	TGTGCCAGCTGCTTGGATGATATTAGCTACACCTTC
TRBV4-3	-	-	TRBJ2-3	CAGSRRLPGVGDTQYF	TGCGCCGGCAGCCGTAGACTACCGGGAGTGGGAGATACGCAGTATTTT
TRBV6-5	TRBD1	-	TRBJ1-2	CARGRTGERYGYTF	TGTGCCAGAGGGAGGACAGGTGAGCGCTATGGCTACACCTTC
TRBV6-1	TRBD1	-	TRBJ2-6	CASRPRTGFGVSGANVLTF	TGTGCCAGCAGGCCTAGGACAGGGTTCGGAGTCTCTGGGGCCAACGTCCTGACTTTC
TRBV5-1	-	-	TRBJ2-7	CASSMYNEQYF	TGCGCCAGCAGTATGTATAACGAGCAGTACTTC
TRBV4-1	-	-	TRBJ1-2	CASSPNRCRGYTF	TGCGCCAGCAGCCCAAACAGGTGCAGAGGCTATACCTTC
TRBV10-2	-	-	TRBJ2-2	CACSDLGATGKLFF	TGCGCCTGCAGTGATCTGGGGGCTACCGGGAAGCTGTTTTTT
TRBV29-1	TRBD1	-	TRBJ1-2	CSVEYTGGGGYIF	TGCAGCGTGGAATATACAGGGGGTGGCGGCTACATCTTC
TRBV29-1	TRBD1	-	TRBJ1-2	CSVEGGDRVNYGYTF	TGCAGCGTTGAAGGAGGTGACAGGGTTAACTATGGCTACACGTTC
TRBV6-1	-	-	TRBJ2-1	CASSDLRGPGLLAYNEQFF	TGTGCCAGTAGTGATCTGCGAGGGCCGGGATTGCTCGCCTACAATGAGCAGTTCTTC
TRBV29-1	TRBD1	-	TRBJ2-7	CSVEVIRTGGSYEKYF	TGCAGCGTTGAAGTGATCCGGACAGGGGGTTCCTACGAGAAGTACTTC
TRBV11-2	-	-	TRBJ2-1	CASIWGTSTASYNEQFF	TGTGCCAGCATTTGGGGCACCAGCACCGCCTCCTACAATGAGCAGTTCTTC
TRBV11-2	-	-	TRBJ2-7	CASSGIRNEQYF	TGTGCCAGCAGCGGGATTAGGAACGAGCAGTACTTC
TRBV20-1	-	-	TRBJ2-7	CSAARDEYGQYF	TGCAGTGCAGCCAGGGATGAGTACGGGCAGTACTTC
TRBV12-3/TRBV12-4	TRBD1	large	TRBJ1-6	CASSPGQDNSPLHF	TGTGCCAGCAGCCCGGGACAGGATAATTCACCCCTCCACTTT
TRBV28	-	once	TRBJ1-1	CASRTPGKNIEAFF	TGTGCTAGCAGGACACCTGGGAAGAACATTGAAGCTTTCTTT
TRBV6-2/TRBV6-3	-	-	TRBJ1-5	CASCGVNSNQPLHF	TGTGCCAGCTGTGGGGTTAATAGCAATCAACCCCTGCATTTT
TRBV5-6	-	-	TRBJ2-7	CTSIGRELEQYF	TGTACCAGCATCGGTAGGGAATTAGAGCAGTACTTC
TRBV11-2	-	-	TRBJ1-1	CASNYANSRNTEAFF	TGTGCCAGCAACTACGCAAATTCAAGGAACACTGAAGCTTTCTTT
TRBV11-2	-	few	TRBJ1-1	CASIIKWGGTEAFF	TGTGCCAGCATCATCAAGTGGGGTGGCACTGAAGCTTTCTTT
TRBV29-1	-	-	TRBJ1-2	CSAEDPRQGLCGYTF	TGCAGCGCTGAAGACCCCCGGCAGGGCTTATGCGGCTACACCTTC
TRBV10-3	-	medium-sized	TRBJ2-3	CAISEEERLTDTQYF	TGTGCCATCAGTGAGGAAGAGCGGTTAACAGATACGCAGTATTTT
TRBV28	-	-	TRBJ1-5	CASSPWTGGNQPQDF	TGTGCCAGCAGCCCCTGGACGGGCGGCAATCAGCCCCAGGATTTT